Below are 7 T cell receptor beta chains sequenced from a single sample in a study of cytomegalovirus exposure and HLA in healthy donors. TCRdb keeps only in-frame clones here, not all; method: immunoSEQ multiplex PCR. This table holds roughly 59,000 clones, almost 95% found once. The specimen was PBMCs. These receptor sequences come from a man between 18 and 35 years old in good health and CMV-seropositive.

This sequence joins TRBV4-1 and TRBJ2-3, with TRBD2 identical over 9 bases. This CDR3 region has 21 residues. CDR1 MGHRA and CDR2 YSYEKL come from the germline V gene. J was trimmed by 2 bases and V by 0 bases; bases with no gene match: 18. The CDR3 sequence: CASSQEKAGGRTDKHTDTQYF. CDR3 sequence (DNA): TGCGCCAGCAGCCAAGAGAAGGCGGGAGGGCGCACCGATAAACACACAGATACGCAGTATTTT.

J is TRBJ2-7 and V is TRBV11-1, with D unresolved. V lost 3 bases and J lost 6, with 6 bases in between. This CDR3 has 11 amino acids. Per the germline V gene, CDR1 is SGHAT and CDR2 is FQDESV (reference sequence). As DNA, the CDR3 is TGTGCCAGCAGCTTGGCTGCCGAGCAGTACTTC. Translation: CASSLAAEQYF.

V gene TRBV10-2 combines with J gene TRBJ1-5, with 8 bases identical to TRBD1. Germline V lookup: CDR1 WSHSY, CDR2 SAAADI. The CDR3 length is 16 residues. Losses at the gene ends were 6 bases for V and 1 base for J; bases not matched to a gene: 8. The CDR3 is CASRASQGASNQPQHF. In nucleotides, the CDR3 is TGCGCCAGCAGAGCGAGCCAGGGGGCCAGCAATCAGCCCCAGCATTTT.

The chain carries TRBV5-1 and TRBJ2-7; 7 positions agree with TRBD2. Trimming at V came to 2 bases and at J to 2 bases, leaving 7 bases not matched to a gene. The CDR3 is 15 residues long. The germline CDR1 and CDR2 sequences are SGHRS and YFSETQ. The chain's CDR3 is CASSFGLADPYEQYF. Here the CDR3 DNA reads TGCGCCAGCAGCTTTGGGCTAGCGGACCCCTACGAGCAGTACTTC.

Written as DNA, the CDR3 is TGTGCCAGCAGCAGGACAGGGGGTCCCGGGGAGCTGTTTTTT. Translating it yields CASSRTGGPGELFF. V usage is TRBV6-6 and J usage is TRBJ2-2; the match to TRBD1 covers 10 bases. The CDR3 totals 14 residues. The germline CDR1 and CDR2 sequences are MNHNY and SVGAGI (reference sequence). Losses at the gene ends were 6 bases for V and 6 bases for J; bases not matched to a gene: 4.

The chain recombines TRBV19 with TRBJ1-4; D uncertain. Trimming left V 5 bases short and J 8 bases short, with 15 bases between. The germline gives CDR1 LNHDA, CDR2 SQIVND (reference sequence). The CDR3 has 14 residues. Here the CDR3 DNA reads TGTGCCAGTAGTCTCCGGGTCTTTGGGGAAAAACTGTTTTTT. It codes for CASSLRVFGEKLFF. The full variable domain, rest sourced from reference TRBV19 and TRBJ1-4, is DGGITQSPKYLFRKEGQNVTLSCEQNLNHDAMYWYRQDPGQGLRLIYYSQIVNDFQKGDIAEGYSVSREKKESFPLTVTSAQKNPTAFYLCASSLRVFGEKLFFGSGTQLSVL.

This rearrangement joins TRBV6-1 to TRBJ2-3; TRBD2 matches at 10 bases. J lost 3 bases, V lost 4 bases, and 4 bases had no gene match. The CDR3 covers 15 residues. CDR1 is MNHNS, CDR2 SASEGT, per germline. The DNA of the CDR3 is TGTGCCAGCAGTGGTGGTAGCGGGGGGACAGATACGCAGTATTTT. This gives the protein CASSGGSGGTDTQYF.